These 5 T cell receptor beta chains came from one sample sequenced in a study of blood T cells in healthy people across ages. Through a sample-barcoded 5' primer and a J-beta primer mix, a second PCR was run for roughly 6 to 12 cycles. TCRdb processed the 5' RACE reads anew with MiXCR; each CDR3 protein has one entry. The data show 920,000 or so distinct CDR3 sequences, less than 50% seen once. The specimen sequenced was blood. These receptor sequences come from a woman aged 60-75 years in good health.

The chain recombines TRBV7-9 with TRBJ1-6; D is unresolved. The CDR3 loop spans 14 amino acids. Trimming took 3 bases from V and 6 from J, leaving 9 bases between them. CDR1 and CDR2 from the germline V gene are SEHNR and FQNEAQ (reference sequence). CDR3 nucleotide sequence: TGTGCCAGCAGCTTCAGGTCCCCTAATTCACCCCTCCACTTT. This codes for CASSFRSPNSPLHF.

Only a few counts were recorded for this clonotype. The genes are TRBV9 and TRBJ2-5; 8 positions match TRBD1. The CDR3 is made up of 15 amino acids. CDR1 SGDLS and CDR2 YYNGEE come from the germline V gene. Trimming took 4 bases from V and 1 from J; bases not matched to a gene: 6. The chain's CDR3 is CASSPTGAPQETQYF. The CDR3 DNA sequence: TGTGCCAGCAGCCCGACAGGGGCCCCCCAAGAGACCCAGTACTTC. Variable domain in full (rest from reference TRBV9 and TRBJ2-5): DSGVTQTPKHLITATGQRVTLRCSPRSGDLSVYWYQQSLDQGLQFLIQYYNGEERAKGNILERFSAQQFPDLHSELNLSSLELGDSALYFCASSPTGAPQETQYFGPGTRLLVL.

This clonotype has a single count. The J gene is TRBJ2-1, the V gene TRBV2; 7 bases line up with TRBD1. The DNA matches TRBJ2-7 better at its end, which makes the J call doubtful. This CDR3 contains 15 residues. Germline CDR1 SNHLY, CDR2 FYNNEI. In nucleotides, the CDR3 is TGTGCCAGCAGTATGAGAACAGGGGATGGGCACGAGCAGTACTTC. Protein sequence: CASSMRTGDGHEQYF.

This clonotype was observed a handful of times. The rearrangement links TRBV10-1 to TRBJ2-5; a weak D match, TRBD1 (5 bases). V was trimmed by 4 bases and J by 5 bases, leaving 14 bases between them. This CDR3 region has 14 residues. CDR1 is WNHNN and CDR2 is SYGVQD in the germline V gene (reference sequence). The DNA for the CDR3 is TGCGCCAGCAGTGCTGGACACGGCGGTGAGACCCAGTACTTC. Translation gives CASSAGHGGETQYF.

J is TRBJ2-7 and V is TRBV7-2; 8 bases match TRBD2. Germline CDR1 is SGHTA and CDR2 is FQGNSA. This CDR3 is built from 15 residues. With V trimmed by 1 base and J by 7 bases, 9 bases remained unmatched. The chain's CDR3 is CASSLVGGRTGEQYF. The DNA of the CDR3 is TGTGCCAGCAGCTTAGTGGGCGGGAGGACGGGGGAGCAGTACTTC.